The source of this TCR beta chain is a study of cytomegalovirus exposure and HLA in healthy donors. Overall study results and limits: Prediction of most subjects' HLA-A and HLA-B alleles by TCR beta sequences was reportedly accurate. In vitro assays verified that a few CMV-associated chains recognized CMV antigens specifically.

At collection, donors were nominally healthy, but unrecorded immune exposures were probable. Germline V lookup: CDR1 LNHNV, CDR2 YYDKDF (reference sequence). V dropped 5 bases and J dropped 7; count of bases not matched to a gene: 18. The CDR3 is 18 residues long. The PCR contained 60 Vbeta and 13 Jbeta primers. TCRdb's table, derived via immunoSEQ multiplex PCR, lists solely in-frame clones and lacks some. Of approximately 120,000 clones listed, around 80% were seen once; the top ten hold 3.4%. As for this clone: Its antigen is unidentified.

V gene TRBV15 combines with J gene TRBJ1-5; 9 positions match TRBD1. The material sequenced was PBMCs. The clonotype comes from a man aged 30 to 45 in good health and CMV-seronegative. This chain's CDR3 is CATSGGLRTGVGRQPQHF. CDR3 in DNA: TGTGCCACCAGCGGGGGTTTAAGGACAGGGGTAGGAAGGCAGCCCCAGCATTTT.